The rows below give T cell receptor beta chains drawn from one sample of a study of blood T cells in healthy people across ages. TCRdb redid the calling of the 5' RACE reads with MiXCR, one entry per CDR3 protein. This repertoire shows some 900,000 distinct CDR3 sequences, about 44% found once; its top ten account for 13%. The sample consisted of blood. Receptor source: a man aged 30 to 39 in good health. The CDR3 runs from the conserved cysteine through the conserved F or W. D genes are given only for firm matches.

d_gene: NA
v_gene: TRBV7-2
j_gene: TRBJ1-3
CDR3aa: CASSSGTRNTIYF

d_gene: NA
v_gene: TRBV29-1
j_gene: TRBJ2-1
CDR3aa: CSATEGGAFRGQFF

d_gene: NA
v_gene: TRBV6-5
j_gene: TRBJ1-2
CDR3aa: CASSYGDRYGYTF

d_gene: TRBD1
v_gene: TRBV20-1
j_gene: TRBJ2-5
CDR3aa: CSAIPGTGGWKTQYF

d_gene: TRBD1
v_gene: TRBV7-2
j_gene: TRBJ2-3
CDR3aa: CASSLTGTGATDTQYF

d_gene: TRBD1
v_gene: TRBV27
j_gene: TRBJ2-4
CDR3aa: CASSLSHRGLGKNIQYF

d_gene: TRBD1
v_gene: TRBV7-2
j_gene: TRBJ2-5
CDR3aa: CASSLGQVRGRGRGETQYF

d_gene: NA
v_gene: TRBV5-1
j_gene: TRBJ2-1
CDR3aa: CASSLVYGENEQFF

d_gene: TRBD1
v_gene: TRBV12-3/TRBV12-4
j_gene: TRBJ1-5
CDR3aa: CASSLQGRQPQHF

d_gene: TRBD2
v_gene: TRBV5-1
j_gene: TRBJ2-7
CDR3aa: CASSPLAGDSYEQYF

d_gene: NA
v_gene: TRBV5-6
j_gene: TRBJ1-2
CDR3aa: CASSLENSPYGYTF

d_gene: NA
v_gene: TRBV5-6
j_gene: TRBJ2-3
CDR3aa: CASSPPIGDTQYF

d_gene: TRBD1
v_gene: TRBV5-1
j_gene: TRBJ1-1
CDR3aa: CASRGQDLDEAFF

d_gene: NA
v_gene: TRBV7-3
j_gene: TRBJ2-3
CDR3aa: CASSLTLGLGPDTQYF

d_gene: NA
v_gene: TRBV9
j_gene: TRBJ1-6
CDR3aa: CASSVVGTVISPLHF

d_gene: TRBD2
v_gene: TRBV20-1
j_gene: TRBJ2-5
CDR3aa: CSASTSGAGETQYF